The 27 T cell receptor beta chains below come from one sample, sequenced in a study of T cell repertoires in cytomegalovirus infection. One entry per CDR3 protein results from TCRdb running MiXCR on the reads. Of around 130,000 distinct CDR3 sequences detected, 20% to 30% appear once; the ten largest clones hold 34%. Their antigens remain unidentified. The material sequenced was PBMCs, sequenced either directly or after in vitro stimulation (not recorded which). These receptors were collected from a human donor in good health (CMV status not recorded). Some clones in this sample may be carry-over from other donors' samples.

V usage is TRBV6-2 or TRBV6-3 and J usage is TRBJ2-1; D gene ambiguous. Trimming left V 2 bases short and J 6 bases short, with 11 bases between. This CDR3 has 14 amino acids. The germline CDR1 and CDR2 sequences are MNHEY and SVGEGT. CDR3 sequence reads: CASSYGLVANEQFF. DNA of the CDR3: TGTGCCAGCAGTTACGGCCTAGTTGCCAATGAGCAGTTCTTC.

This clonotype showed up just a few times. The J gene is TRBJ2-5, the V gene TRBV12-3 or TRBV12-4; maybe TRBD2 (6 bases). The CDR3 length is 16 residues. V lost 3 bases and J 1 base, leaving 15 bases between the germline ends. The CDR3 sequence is CASSLRAGFFQETQYF. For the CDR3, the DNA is TGTGCCAGCAGTTTGCGAGCGGGCTTTTTCCAAGAGACCCAGTACTTC.

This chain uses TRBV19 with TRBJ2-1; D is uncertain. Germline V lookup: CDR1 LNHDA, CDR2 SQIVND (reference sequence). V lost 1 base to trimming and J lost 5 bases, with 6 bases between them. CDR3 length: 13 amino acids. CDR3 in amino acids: CASSIVRNNEQFF. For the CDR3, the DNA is TGTGCCAGTAGTATAGTCCGTAACAATGAGCAGTTCTTC.

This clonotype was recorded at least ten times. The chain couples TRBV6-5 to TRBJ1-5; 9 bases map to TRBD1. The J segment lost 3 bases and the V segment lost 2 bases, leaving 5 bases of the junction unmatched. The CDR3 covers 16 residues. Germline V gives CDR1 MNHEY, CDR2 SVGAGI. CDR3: CASSYPDRGFNQPQHF. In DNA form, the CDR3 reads TGTGCCAGCAGTTACCCAGACAGGGGGTTCAATCAGCCCCAGCATTTT.

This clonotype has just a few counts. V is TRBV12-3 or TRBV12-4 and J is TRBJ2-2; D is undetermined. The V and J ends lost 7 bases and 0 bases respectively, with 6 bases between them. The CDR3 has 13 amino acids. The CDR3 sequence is CASKGPNTGELFF. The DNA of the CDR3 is TGTGCCAGCAAAGGACCGAACACCGGGGAGCTGTTTTTT.

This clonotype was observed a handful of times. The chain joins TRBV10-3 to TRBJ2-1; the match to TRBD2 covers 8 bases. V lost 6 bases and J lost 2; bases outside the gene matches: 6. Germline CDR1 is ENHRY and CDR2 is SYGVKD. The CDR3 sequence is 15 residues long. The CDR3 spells CAISLAGGTYNEQFF. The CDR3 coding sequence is TGTGCCATCAGCCTAGCGGGTGGAACCTACAATGAGCAGTTCTTC.

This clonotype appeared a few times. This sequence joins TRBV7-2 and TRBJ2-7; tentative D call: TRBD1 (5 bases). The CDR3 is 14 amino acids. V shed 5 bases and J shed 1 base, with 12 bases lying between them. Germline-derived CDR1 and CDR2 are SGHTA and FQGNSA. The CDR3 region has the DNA TGTGCCAGCAGCCGCCCGGACACGTCCTACGAGCAGTACTTC. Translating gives CASSRPDTSYEQYF.

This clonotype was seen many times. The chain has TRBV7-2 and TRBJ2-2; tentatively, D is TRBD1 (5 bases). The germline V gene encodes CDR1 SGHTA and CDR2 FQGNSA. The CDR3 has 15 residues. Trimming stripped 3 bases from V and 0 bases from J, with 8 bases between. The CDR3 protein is CASSLTVSNTGELFF. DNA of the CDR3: TGTGCCAGCAGCTTGACAGTCTCGAACACCGGGGAGCTGTTTTTT.

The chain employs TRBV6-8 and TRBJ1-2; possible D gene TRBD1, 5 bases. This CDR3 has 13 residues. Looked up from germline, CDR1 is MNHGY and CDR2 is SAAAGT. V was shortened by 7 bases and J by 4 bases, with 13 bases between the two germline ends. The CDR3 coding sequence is TGTGCCAGCACCCCGGGGCCGCCCTATGGCTACACCTTC. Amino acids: CASTPGPPYGYTF.

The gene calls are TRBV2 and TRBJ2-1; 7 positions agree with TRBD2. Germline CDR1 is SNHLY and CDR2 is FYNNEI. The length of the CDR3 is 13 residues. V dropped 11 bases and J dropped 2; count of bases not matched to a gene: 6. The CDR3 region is CAREAGTYNEQFF. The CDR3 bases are TGTGCCCGCGAAGCGGGAACCTACAATGAGCAGTTCTTC.

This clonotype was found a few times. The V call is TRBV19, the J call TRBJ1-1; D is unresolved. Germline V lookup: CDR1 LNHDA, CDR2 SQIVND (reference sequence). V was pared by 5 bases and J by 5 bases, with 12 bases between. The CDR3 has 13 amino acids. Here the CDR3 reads CASSSRMGTEAFF. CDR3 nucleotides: TGTGCCAGTAGTTCCCGGATGGGAACTGAAGCTTTCTTT.

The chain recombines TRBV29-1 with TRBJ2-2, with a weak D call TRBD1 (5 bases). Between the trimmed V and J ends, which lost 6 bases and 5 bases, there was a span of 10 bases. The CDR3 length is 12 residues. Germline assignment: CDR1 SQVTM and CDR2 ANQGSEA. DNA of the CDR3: TGCAGCGTCCAGGGCGGTACCGGGGAGCTGTTTTTT. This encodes CSVQGGTGELFF.

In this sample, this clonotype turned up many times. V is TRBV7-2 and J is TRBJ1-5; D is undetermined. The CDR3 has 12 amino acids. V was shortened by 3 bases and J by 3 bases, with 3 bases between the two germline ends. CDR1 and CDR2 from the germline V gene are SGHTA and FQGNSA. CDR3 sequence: CASSFSNQPQHF. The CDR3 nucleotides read TGTGCCAGCAGCTTTTCCAATCAGCCCCAGCATTTT.

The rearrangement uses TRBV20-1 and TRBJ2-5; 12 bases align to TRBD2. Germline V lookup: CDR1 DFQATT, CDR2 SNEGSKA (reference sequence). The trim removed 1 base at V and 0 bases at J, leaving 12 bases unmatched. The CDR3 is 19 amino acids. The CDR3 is CSARAPTSGRLWYQETQYF. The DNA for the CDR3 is TGCAGTGCTAGAGCTCCCACTAGCGGGAGGTTATGGTACCAAGAGACCCAGTACTTC.

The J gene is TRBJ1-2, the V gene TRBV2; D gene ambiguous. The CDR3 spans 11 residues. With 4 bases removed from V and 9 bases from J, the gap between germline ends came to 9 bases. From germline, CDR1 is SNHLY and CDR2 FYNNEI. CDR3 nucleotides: TGTGCCAGCAGTGTGGCAGTCCGCTACACCTTC. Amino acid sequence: CASSVAVRYTF. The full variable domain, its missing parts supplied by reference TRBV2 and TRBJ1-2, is EPEVTQTPSHQVTQMGQEVILRCVPISNHLYFYWYRQILGQKVEFLVSFYNNEISEKSEIFDDQFSVERPDGSNFTLKIRSTKLEDSAMYFCASSVAVRYTFGSGTRLTVV.

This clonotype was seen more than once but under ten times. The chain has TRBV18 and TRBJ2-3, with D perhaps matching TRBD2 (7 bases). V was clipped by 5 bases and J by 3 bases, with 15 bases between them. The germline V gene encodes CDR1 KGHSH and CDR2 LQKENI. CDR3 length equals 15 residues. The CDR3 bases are TGTGCCAGCTCATCCGCGGGGGCGAGGACAGATACGCAGTATTTT. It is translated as CASSSAGARTDTQYF.

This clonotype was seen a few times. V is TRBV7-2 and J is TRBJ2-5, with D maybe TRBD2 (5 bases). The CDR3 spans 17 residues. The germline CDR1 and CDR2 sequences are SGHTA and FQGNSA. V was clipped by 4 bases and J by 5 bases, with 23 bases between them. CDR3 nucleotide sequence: TGTGCCAGCAGCTCCGAACTCTACCGGACTGCCACGGAGACCCAGTACTTC. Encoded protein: CASSSELYRTATETQYF.

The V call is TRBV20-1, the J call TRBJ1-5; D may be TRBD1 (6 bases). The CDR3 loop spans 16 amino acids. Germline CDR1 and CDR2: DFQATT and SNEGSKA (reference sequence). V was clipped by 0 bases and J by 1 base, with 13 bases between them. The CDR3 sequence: CSARDLGRGSNQPQHF. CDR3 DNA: TGCAGTGCTAGAGATCTGGGCAGGGGAAGCAATCAGCCCCAGCATTTT.

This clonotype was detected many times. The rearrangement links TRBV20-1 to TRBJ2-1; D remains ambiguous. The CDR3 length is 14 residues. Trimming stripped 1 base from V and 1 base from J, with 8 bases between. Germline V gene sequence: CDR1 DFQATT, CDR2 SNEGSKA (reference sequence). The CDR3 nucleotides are TGCAGTGCTAGAGTTCAGAGATCCTACAATGAGCAGTTCTTC. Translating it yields CSARVQRSYNEQFF.

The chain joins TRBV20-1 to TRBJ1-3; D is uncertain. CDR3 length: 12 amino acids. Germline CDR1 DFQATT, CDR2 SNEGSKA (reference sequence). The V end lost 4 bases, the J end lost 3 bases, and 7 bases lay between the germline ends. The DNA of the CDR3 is TGCAGTGCTATCCCCGATGGAAACACCATATATTTT. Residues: CSAIPDGNTIYF.

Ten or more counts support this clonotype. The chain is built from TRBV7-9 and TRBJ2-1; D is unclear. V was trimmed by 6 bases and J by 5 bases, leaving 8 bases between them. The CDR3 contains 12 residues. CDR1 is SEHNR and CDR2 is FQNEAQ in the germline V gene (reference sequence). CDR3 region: CASSSRHNEQFF. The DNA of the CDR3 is TGTGCCAGCAGTTCCCGACACAATGAGCAGTTCTTC.

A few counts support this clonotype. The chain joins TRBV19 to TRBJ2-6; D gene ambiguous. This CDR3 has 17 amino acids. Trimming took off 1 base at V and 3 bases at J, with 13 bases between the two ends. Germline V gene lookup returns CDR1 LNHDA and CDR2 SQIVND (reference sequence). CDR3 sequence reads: CASSIVGSVFGANVLTF. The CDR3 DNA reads TGTGCCAGTAGTATAGTGGGTTCTGTGTTTGGGGCCAACGTCCTGACTTTC.

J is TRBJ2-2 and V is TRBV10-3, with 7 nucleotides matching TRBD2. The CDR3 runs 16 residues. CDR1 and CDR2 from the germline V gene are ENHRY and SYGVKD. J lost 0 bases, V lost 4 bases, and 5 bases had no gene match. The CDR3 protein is CAISVGSGTNTGELFF. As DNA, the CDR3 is TGTGCCATCAGTGTCGGCAGCGGGACGAACACCGGGGAGCTGTTTTTT.

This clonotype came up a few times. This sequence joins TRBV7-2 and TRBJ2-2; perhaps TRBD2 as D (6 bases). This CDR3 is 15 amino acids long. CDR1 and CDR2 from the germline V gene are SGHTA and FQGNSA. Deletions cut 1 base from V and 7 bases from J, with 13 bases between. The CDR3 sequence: CASSLDGGSGGELFF. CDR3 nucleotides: TGTGCCAGCAGCTTAGATGGGGGGTCGGGCGGGGAGCTGTTTTTT.

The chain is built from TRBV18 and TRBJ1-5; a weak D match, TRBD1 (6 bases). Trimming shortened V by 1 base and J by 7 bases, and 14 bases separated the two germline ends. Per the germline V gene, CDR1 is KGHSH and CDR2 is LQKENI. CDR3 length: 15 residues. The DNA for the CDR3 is TGTGCCAGCTCACCACAACAGGGCCGCGAGCAGCCCCAGCATTTT. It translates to CASSPQQGREQPQHF.

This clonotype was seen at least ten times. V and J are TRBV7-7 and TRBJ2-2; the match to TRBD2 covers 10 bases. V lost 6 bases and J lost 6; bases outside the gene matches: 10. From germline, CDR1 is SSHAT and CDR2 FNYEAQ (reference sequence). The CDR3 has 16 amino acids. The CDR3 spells CASRELAGEPAGELFF. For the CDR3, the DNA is TGTGCCAGCAGGGAGCTAGCGGGAGAGCCGGCCGGGGAGCTGTTTTTT. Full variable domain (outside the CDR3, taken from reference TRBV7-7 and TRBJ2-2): GAGVSQSPRYKVTKRGQDVTLRCDPISSHATLYWYQQALGQGPEFLTYFNYEAQPDKSGLPSDRFSAERPEGSISTLTIQRTEQRDSAMYRCASRELAGEPAGELFFGEGSRLTVL.

The CDR3 DNA reads as TGTGCCAGCAGTTACGAGACGGGACTAGCGGGAGATTATGGCTACGAGCAGTACTTC. It translates to CASSYETGLAGDYGYEQYF. This chain joins TRBV6-2 or TRBV6-3 and TRBJ2-7; 14 nucleotides line up with TRBD2. With 2 bases clipped from V and 3 bases from J, the junction kept 12 bases outside the gene matches. CDR1 and CDR2 from the germline V gene are MNHEY and SVGEGT. There are 19 residues in the CDR3.